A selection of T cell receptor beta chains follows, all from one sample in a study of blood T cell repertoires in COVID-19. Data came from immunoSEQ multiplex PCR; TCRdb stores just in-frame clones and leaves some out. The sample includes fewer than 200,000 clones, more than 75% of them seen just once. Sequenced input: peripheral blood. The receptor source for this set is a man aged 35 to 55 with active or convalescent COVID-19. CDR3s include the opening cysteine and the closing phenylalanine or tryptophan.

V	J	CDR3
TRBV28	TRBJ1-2	CASSGQFGGYTF
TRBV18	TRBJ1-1	CASSLQDRTWSTEAFF
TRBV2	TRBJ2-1	CASSVWGGSYNGQFF
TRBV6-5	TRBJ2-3	CASSYPPDTQYF
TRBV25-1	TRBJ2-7	CASSEAPGTGRYEQYF
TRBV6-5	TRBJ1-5	CASSYSTGSQPQHF
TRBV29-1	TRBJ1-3	CSVELMSFARSGNTIYF
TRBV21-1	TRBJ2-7	CASSKEGRVSYEQYF
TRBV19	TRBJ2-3	CASSMGPDTQYF
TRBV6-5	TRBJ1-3	CASSPRGLTGNTIYF
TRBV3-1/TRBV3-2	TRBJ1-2	CASSSTGATANYGYTF
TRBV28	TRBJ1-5	CASSLLTGQILDSNQPQHF
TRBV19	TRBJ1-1	CASTPSVSGLNTEAFF
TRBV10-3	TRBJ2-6	CAISESGASGANVLTF
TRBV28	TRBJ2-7	CASSSLGAVSYEQYF
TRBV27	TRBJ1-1	CASRHRGPVTEAFF
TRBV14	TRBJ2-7	CASSQSLYEQYF
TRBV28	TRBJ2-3	CASTPATGGADTQYF
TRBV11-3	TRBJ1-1	CASSIQDATFF
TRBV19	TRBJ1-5	CASSIESGWDQPQHF
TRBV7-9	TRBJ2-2	CASSFSVGELFF
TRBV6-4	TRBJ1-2	CASSDSSGIRGYTF
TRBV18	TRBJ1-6	CASSPEGLNSPLHF
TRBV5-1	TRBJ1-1	CASSLTGAQMNTEAFF
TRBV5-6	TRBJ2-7	CASSSKRRRQFYEQYF
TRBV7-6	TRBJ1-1	CASSAAQGNTEAFF
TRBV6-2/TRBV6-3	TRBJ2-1	CASSQLDRDGNEQFF
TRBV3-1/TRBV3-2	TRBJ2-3	CASSQWGRATDTQYF
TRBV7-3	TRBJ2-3	CASSLFSGGWDTQYF
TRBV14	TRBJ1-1	CASSQAPRGLNTEAFF
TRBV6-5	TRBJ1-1	CASSLQGMNTEAFF
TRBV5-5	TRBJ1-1	CASSFTRGLWSDTEAFF
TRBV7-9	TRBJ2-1	CASSTALGAPGNEQFF
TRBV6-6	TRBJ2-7	CASSDPTRYPYEQYF
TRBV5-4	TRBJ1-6	CASSLAGDRNSPLHF
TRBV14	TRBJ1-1	CASSRQWDTAFF
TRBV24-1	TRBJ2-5	CATSDLLGGSGETQYF
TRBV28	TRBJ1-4	CASKKRWDSPTNEKLFF
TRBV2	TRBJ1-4	CASRGASYNEKLFF
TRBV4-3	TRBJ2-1	CASSQDPGGGASEQFF
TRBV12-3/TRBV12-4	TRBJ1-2	CASSLQGNYGYTF
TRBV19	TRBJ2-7	CASSSTVRADEQYF
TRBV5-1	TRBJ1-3	CASSLNQVGNTIYF
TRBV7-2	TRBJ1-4	CASSSNTATNEKLFF
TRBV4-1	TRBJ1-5	CASSPQQGDSNQPQHF
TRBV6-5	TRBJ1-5	CASTRGGVRQPQHF